These 28 T cell receptor beta chains were sequenced from one sample in a study of blood T cell repertoires in COVID-19. Libraries were prepared by immunoSEQ multiplex PCR; TCRdb keeps only in-frame clonotypes and omits some of them. This sample has around 310,000 clones, with over 75% found just once. The sequenced sample consisted of peripheral blood. The receptor set was obtained from a woman aged 25 to 39 with COVID-19, enrolled during active disease.

This clone has just one count. V usage is TRBV2 and J usage is TRBJ2-7, with TRBD2 matching over 9 bases. Germline V gives CDR1 SNHLY, CDR2 FYNNEI. The CDR3 consists of 15 residues. Germline trimming cut 3 bases from V and 3 bases from J; bases unmatched to any gene: 6. CDR3 protein: CASSDGSGSVYEQYF. The CDR3 DNA is TGTGCCAGCAGTGACGGTAGCGGGAGTGTCTACGAGCAGTACTTC.

The chain has TRBV29-1 and TRBJ1-2; 7 bases match TRBD1. CDR3 length: 12 amino acids. CDR1 is SQVTM, CDR2 ANQGSEA, per germline. With V trimmed by 6 bases and J by 2 bases, 3 bases remained unmatched. The CDR3 protein is CSVIQGNYGYTF. CDR3 DNA sequence: TGCAGCGTGATACAGGGGAACTATGGCTACACCTTC.

V and J are TRBV30 and TRBJ2-7; TRBD1 matches at 7 bases. Germline-derived CDR1 and CDR2 are GTSNPN and SVGIG (reference sequence). With V trimmed by 2 bases and J by 2 bases, 3 bases remained unmatched. The CDR3 covers 13 residues. Here the CDR3 reads CAWSRDSTYEQYF. CDR3 sequence (DNA): TGTGCCTGGAGTAGGGACAGCACCTACGAGCAGTACTTC.

This clone turned up a few times. The V and J genes are TRBV6-1 and TRBJ1-1; D gene uncertain. The V gene's germline CDR1 is MNHNS and CDR2 SASEGT. This CDR3 contains 11 residues. V lost 2 bases and J 11 bases, leaving 9 bases between the germline ends. CDR3 coding DNA: TGTGCCAGCAGTGAAAAGGTAGCGGCTTTCTTT. Its translation: CASSEKVAAFF.

The table lists this clone with a count of one. J is TRBJ2-7 and V is TRBV3-1 (or the pseudogene TRBV3-2), with D maybe TRBD2 (6 bases). V lost 2 bases to trimming and J lost 7 bases, with 12 bases between them. The CDR3 sequence is 13 residues long. CDR1 is LGHDT and CDR2 is YNNKEL in the germline V gene (reference sequence). The CDR3 spells CASSQSPGGEQYF. The DNA of the CDR3 is TGTGCCAGCAGCCAATCCCCCGGAGGGGAGCAGTACTTC.

The chain links TRBV7-8 to TRBJ2-3, with D possibly being TRBD2 (7 bases). V was cut by 3 bases and J by 1 base, with 14 bases left in between. The V gene's germline CDR1 is SGHVS and CDR2 FQNEAQ. The CDR3 has 16 amino acids. The CDR3 is CASSLGAGAGTDTQYF. The DNA for the CDR3 is TGTGCCAGCAGCTTGGGGGCGGGAGCGGGCACAGATACGCAGTATTTT.

The chain recombines TRBV4-2 with TRBJ2-3, with D perhaps matching TRBD1 (6 bases). Germline loops: CDR1 LGHNA, CDR2 YNFKEQ. The CDR3 has 16 amino acids. Trimming removed 0 bases from V and 2 bases from J, with 12 bases in between. The CDR3 coding sequence is TGTGCCAGCAGCCAAGATATTAGGACAGCCACAGATACGCAGTATTTT. This gives the protein CASSQDIRTATDTQYF.

V usage is TRBV29-1 and J usage is TRBJ1-1, with D possibly being TRBD1 (6 bases). The CDR3 is 15 amino acids. The germline V gene has CDR1 SQVTM and CDR2 ANQGSEA. V dropped 3 bases and J dropped 3 bases, with 17 bases sitting between them. The CDR3 spells CSVELGGAEDTEAFF. The DNA for the CDR3 is TGCAGCGTTGAGTTAGGGGGGGCAGAGGACACTGAAGCTTTCTTT.

The chain couples TRBV2 to TRBJ1-1, with 7 bases that match TRBD1. Per germline, CDR1 SNHLY and CDR2 FYNNEI. The CDR3 runs 13 residues. Trimming cost V 4 bases and J 4 bases; bases outside gene matches: 3. CDR3 nucleotide sequence: TGTGCCAGCAGTGCGAACAGGGGCACTGAAGCTTTCTTT. The encoded protein is CASSANRGTEAFF.

J is TRBJ2-1 and V is TRBV7-9; 7 nucleotides align to TRBD2. V gave up 4 bases and J gave up 9 bases; unmatched junction bases: 12. Germline-derived CDR1 and CDR2 are SEHNR and FQNEAQ (reference sequence). This CDR3 has 15 amino acids. CDR3 in DNA: TGTGCCAGCAGCTCACAGCGGGAAGGGCTCGTTGAGCAGTTCTTC. Amino acids: CASSSQREGLVEQFF.

The J gene is TRBJ1-5, the V gene TRBV6-6; the match to TRBD1 covers 9 bases. Germline loops: CDR1 MNHNY, CDR2 SVGAGI (reference sequence). The CDR3 has 16 residues. The V gene end was trimmed by 5 bases and the J gene end by 0 bases; junction bases not matched to a gene: 5. CDR3: CASSATGGYSNQPQHF. As DNA, the CDR3 is TGTGCCAGCAGTGCGACAGGGGGTTATAGCAATCAGCCCCAGCATTTT.

The V and J genes are TRBV6-5 and TRBJ2-7, with 8 bases that match TRBD2. With V trimmed by 5 bases and J by 6 bases, 6 bases remained unmatched. There are 13 residues in the CDR3. Germline V gene data show CDR1 as MNHEY and CDR2 as SVGAGI. The CDR3, as DNA: TGTGCCAGCAGTCGGGGACTAGTCGGCGAGCAGTACTTC. Its translation: CASSRGLVGEQYF.

V and J are TRBV29-1 and TRBJ2-5; D is perhaps TRBD1 (6 bases). The CDR3 extends over 15 amino acids. The germline gives CDR1 SQVTM, CDR2 ANQGSEA. The V gene lost 2 bases and the J gene lost 4 bases, with 17 bases spanning the gap. The CDR3 sequence is CSVENLGRGGETQYF. The CDR3 DNA sequence: TGCAGCGTTGAAAATCTCGGACGAGGGGGAGAGACCCAGTACTTC.

The chain has TRBV24-1 and TRBJ2-2; TRBD1 might be the D (6 bases). The germline V gene encodes CDR1 KGHDR and CDR2 SFDVKD. With 4 bases removed from V and 7 bases from J, the gap between germline ends came to 15 bases. This CDR3 is 15 amino acids long. CDR3 sequence reads: CATSESGPRGGELFF. The CDR3 nucleotides read TGTGCCACCAGTGAGTCGGGTCCCAGGGGCGGGGAGCTGTTTTTT.

The chain joins TRBV11-1 to TRBJ2-5, with 9 bases that match TRBD1. Trimming at V came to 4 bases and at J to 4 bases, leaving 7 bases not matched to a gene. CDR3 size: 15 residues. Germline V gene sequence: CDR1 SGHAT, CDR2 FQDESV (reference sequence). The CDR3 protein is CASSSDRGSVETQYF. For the CDR3, the DNA is TGTGCCAGCAGCTCCGACAGGGGGTCGGTAGAGACCCAGTACTTC. The entire variable domain, with the rest obtained from reference TRBV11-1 and TRBJ2-5, is as follows: EAEVAQSPRYKITEKSQAVAFWCDPISGHATLYWYRQILGQGPELLVQFQDESVVDDSQLPKDRFSAERLKGVDSTLKIQPAELGDSAMYLCASSSDRGSVETQYFGPGTRLLVL.

The chain combines TRBV6-1 with TRBJ2-7; no reliable D call. CDR1 and CDR2 (germline): MNHNS, SASEGT. The CDR3 totals 13 residues. Trimming took off 3 bases at V and 5 bases at J, with 11 bases between the two ends. The CDR3 region is CASSDHSFNEQYF. DNA of the CDR3: TGTGCCAGCAGTGACCACAGCTTCAACGAGCAGTACTTC.

This chain joins TRBV20-1 and TRBJ2-1, with 8 bases identical to TRBD2. CDR1 and CDR2 (germline): DFQATT, SNEGSKA (reference sequence). Trimming cost V 3 bases and J 7 bases; bases outside gene matches: 8. CDR3 length equals 14 residues. CDR3 region: CSASFSGSLNEQFF. Here the CDR3 DNA reads TGCAGTGCTAGTTTCAGCGGGAGTCTGAATGAGCAGTTCTTC.

The rearrangement joins TRBV19 to TRBJ2-3; perhaps TRBD1 as D (5 bases). This CDR3 is built from 15 residues. CDR1 and CDR2 (germline): LNHDA, SQIVND (reference sequence). Trimming removed 3 bases from V and 6 bases from J, with 16 bases in between. The CDR3 here is CASSIRTPMRDTQYF. As DNA, the CDR3 is TGTGCCAGTAGTATCAGGACACCCATGAGGGATACGCAGTATTTT.

Concerning this clone: Compared with germline, one end of the junction differs, possibly owing to a read error. The chain carries TRBV2 and TRBJ2-3; a weak D match, TRBD1 (5 bases). The CDR3 has 13 amino acids. Germline lookup yields CDR1 SNHLY and CDR2 FYNNEI. The CDR3 region has the DNA TGTGCCAGCCAAGCCTCAGGGCCTTACTTGGCGAATTTT. Protein sequence: CASQASGPYLANF. Supplemented by reference TRBV2 and TRBJ2-3, the full variable domain reads EPEVTQTPSHQVTQMGQEVILRCVPISNHLYFYWYRQILGQKVEFLVSFYNNEISEKSEIFDDQFSVERPDGSNFTLKIRSTKLEDSAMYFCASQASGPYLANFGPGTRLTVL.

The gene calls are TRBV6-5 and TRBJ2-7; 9 bases agree with TRBD1. Unmatched junction bases numbered 5, after V lost 6 bases and J lost 2 bases. This CDR3 has 14 amino acids. Germline V CDR1 and CDR2: MNHEY, SVGAGI. The chain's CDR3 is CASRTGGSPYEQYF. The DNA of the CDR3 is TGTGCCAGCAGAACAGGGGGCTCCCCCTACGAGCAGTACTTC.

The chain recombines TRBV28 with TRBJ1-2, with D unresolved. Germline CDR1 is MDHEN and CDR2 is SYDVKM. The V gene lost 5 bases and the J gene lost 8 bases, with 12 bases spanning the gap. This CDR3 region has 12 residues. The DNA for the CDR3 is TGTGCCAGCAGTCCCCCGGGGAGGGGCTACACCTTC. As protein: CASSPPGRGYTF.

The CDR3 nucleotides read TGTGCCAGCAGCCAAGATGAGCGACAGGAGCAGTACTTC. Its translation is CASSQDERQEQYF. This sequence joins TRBV3-1 (or the pseudogene TRBV3-2) and TRBJ2-7, with D possibly being TRBD1 (5 bases). Trimming took off 0 bases at V and 7 bases at J, with 10 bases between the two ends. This CDR3 has 13 residues. Germline CDR1 is LGHDT and CDR2 is YNNKEL (reference sequence).

The chain employs TRBV25-1 and TRBJ2-1; D ambiguous. This CDR3 comprises 14 residues. Per germline, CDR1 MGHDK and CDR2 SYGVNS. Deletions cut 4 bases from V and 0 bases from J, with 7 bases between. The CDR3 region has the DNA TGTGCCAGCAGTGGGAGCTACTCCTACAATGAGCAGTTCTTC. The encoded protein is CASSGSYSYNEQFF. The whole variable domain, filled in from reference TRBV25-1 and TRBJ2-1, reads EADIYQTPRYLVIGTGKKITLECSQTMGHDKMYWYQQDPGMELHLIHYSYGVNSTEKGDLSSESTVSRIRTEHFPLTLESARPSHTSQYLCASSGSYSYNEQFFGPGTRLTVL.

The rearrangement joins TRBV12-3 or TRBV12-4 to TRBJ2-5, with TRBD2 identical over 9 bases. Losses at the gene ends were 6 bases for V and 6 bases for J; bases not matched to a gene: 5. The CDR3 loop spans 13 amino acids. The CDR3 spells CASSAGGQKTQYF. In nucleotides, the CDR3 is TGTGCCAGCAGCGCGGGGGGGCAGAAGACCCAGTACTTC.

The chain employs TRBV10-2 and TRBJ2-3; tentative D call: TRBD2 (6 bases). The V end lost 4 bases, the J end lost 4 bases, and 12 bases lay between the germline ends. Germline loops: CDR1 WSHSY, CDR2 SAAADI. The CDR3 spans 14 residues. CDR3 in amino acids: CASSGLASADTQYF. CDR3 coding DNA: TGCGCCAGCAGTGGTCTCGCTAGCGCAGATACGCAGTATTTT.

The chain links TRBV4-3 to TRBJ2-4, with 11 bases lining up with TRBD2. Losses at the gene ends were 4 bases for V and 5 bases for J; bases not matched to a gene: 10. The CDR3 is made up of 17 amino acids. CDR1 and CDR2 from the germline V gene are LGHNA and YSLEER. The CDR3 region is CASSRGTSGRRENIQYF. DNA for the CDR3: TGCGCCAGCAGCCGGGGAACTAGCGGGAGAAGGGAAAACATTCAGTACTTC.

A single count supports this clone. This chain uses TRBV6-5 with TRBJ1-2; tentatively, D is TRBD1 (5 bases). Germline V gene data show CDR1 as MNHEY and CDR2 as SVGAGI. The CDR3 runs to 13 residues. Trimming took 6 bases from V and 6 from J, leaving 14 bases between them. In DNA, the CDR3 is TGTGCCAGCAGCCCGGGGGGTCGGAATGGCTACACCTTC. It translates to CASSPGGRNGYTF.

The rearrangement links TRBV19 to TRBJ1-5; 8 nucleotides line up with TRBD1. Germline-derived CDR1 and CDR2 are LNHDA and SQIVND (reference sequence). The CDR3 loop spans 15 amino acids. Unmatched junction bases numbered 5, after V lost 5 bases and J lost 2 bases. The CDR3, as DNA: TGTGCCAGTAGTTGGGACAGGTCCGGCAATCAGCCCCAGCATTTT. It yields the protein CASSWDRSGNQPQHF.